This record concerns one T cell receptor beta chain sequence. Its antigen remains unidentified. The data derive from a study of T-cell reconstitution after alpha-beta-depleted transplantation in children. Study conclusions and caveats: Expanded graft clones, several hundred of them, were reportedly the source of alpha-beta T cells about two months after transplant. At the one-year point after transplant, T-cell counts and TCRbeta diversity were found to come mostly from T cells that had been newly produced. Some patients owed their high day-60 TCRbeta diversity to surviving recipient T cells and thymic progenitors.

The length of the CDR3 is 15 residues. Germline CDR1 DFQATT, CDR2 SNEGSKA (reference sequence). Trimming left V 0 bases short and J 1 base short, with 10 bases between. Unique molecular identifiers featured in how the TCRbeta library was prepared. TCRdb fed the PCR reads into MiXCR, producing one record per CDR3 protein. The sample carries under 250,000 distinct CDR3 sequences, about 24% recorded once. The specimen was PBMCs, mostly from graft donor cells, collected 360 days after TCRalphabeta/CD19-depleted stem cell transplant. V gene TRBV20-1 combines with J gene TRBJ1-5; no firm D call. This sequence originates from a female patient aged 2-9 years who had a stem cell transplant for congenital amegakaryocytic thrombocytopenia, so the T cells may come from the graft donor. In nucleotides, the CDR3 is TGCAGTGCTAGAGACACTCCTAGGAGCAATCAGCCCCAGCATTTT. Protein product: CSARDTPRSNQPQHF.